This is a list of T cell receptor beta chains from one sample in a study. TCRdb re-analysed the RT-PCR reads in MiXCR, keeping a single row per CDR3 protein. Among about 680,000 distinct CDR3 sequences listed, 12% to 15% were seen once. Sequencing was done on a sample of memory CD4+ T cells from blood. The receptors originated from a female donor in good health, serving as a healthy control. The conserved cysteine and the conserved F or W are not part of the CDR3 here. Fields, in order: V gene, D gene, J gene, CDR3 protein. D genes are given only for firm matches.

TRBV20-1	TRBD1	TRBJ1-3	SARDREGSHTIY
TRBV5-1	NA	TRBJ2-5	ASSLWGPGETQY
TRBV5-1	TRBD1	TRBJ2-1	ASTLGTGGNEQF
TRBV20-1	NA	TRBJ2-7	SASPTTGSTYEQY
TRBV5-1	TRBD1	TRBJ2-2	ASSGPGQGNTGELF
TRBV28	NA	TRBJ1-2	ASSPGTSGYT
TRBV20-1	TRBD2	TRBJ2-5	SASRASGSGETQY
TRBV5-6	NA	TRBJ1-4	ASSLWGSEKLF
TRBV7-2	TRBD1	TRBJ1-1	ASSLDMRQGASEAF
TRBV7-2	NA	TRBJ1-6	ASIRRLDNSPLH
TRBV7-3	NA	TRBJ2-1	ASSLGGPRDNEQF
TRBV10-3	TRBD1	TRBJ1-5	AISNRDRDNQPQH
TRBV11-2	NA	TRBJ2-7	ASSDGTASYEQY
TRBV12-3/TRBV12-4	TRBD1	TRBJ2-4	ASSLRQGADIQY